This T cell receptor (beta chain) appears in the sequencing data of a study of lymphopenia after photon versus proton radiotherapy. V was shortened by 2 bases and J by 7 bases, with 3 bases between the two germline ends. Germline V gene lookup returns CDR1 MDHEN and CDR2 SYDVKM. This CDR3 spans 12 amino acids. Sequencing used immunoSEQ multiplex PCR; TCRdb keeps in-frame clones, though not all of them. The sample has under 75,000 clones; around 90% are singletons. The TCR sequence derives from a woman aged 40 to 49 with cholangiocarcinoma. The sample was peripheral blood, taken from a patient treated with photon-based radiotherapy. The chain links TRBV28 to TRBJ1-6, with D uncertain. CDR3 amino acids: CASSLLNSPLHF. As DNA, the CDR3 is TGTGCCAGCAGTTTACTGAATTCACCCCTCCACTTT. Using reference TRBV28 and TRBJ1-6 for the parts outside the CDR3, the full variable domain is DVKVTQSSRYLVKRTGEKVFLECVQDMDHENMFWYRQDPGLGLRLIYFSYDVKMKEKGDIPEGYSVSREKKERFSLILESASTNQTSMYLCASSLLNSPLHFGNGTRLTVT.